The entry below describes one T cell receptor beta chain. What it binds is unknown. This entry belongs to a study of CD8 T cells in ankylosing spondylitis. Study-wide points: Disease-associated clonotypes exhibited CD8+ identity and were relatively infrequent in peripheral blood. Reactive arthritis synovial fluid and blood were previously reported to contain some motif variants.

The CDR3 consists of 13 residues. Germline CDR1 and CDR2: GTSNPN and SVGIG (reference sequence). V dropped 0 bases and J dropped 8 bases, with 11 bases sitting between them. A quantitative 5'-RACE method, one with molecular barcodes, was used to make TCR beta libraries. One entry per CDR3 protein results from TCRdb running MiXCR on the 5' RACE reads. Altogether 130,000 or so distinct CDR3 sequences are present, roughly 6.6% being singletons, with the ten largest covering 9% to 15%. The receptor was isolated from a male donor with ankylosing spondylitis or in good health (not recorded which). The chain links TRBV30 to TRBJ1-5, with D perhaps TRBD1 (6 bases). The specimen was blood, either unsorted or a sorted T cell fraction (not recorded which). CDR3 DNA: TGTGCCTGGAGTGTAGAGGGGGGGAAGCCCCAGCATTTT. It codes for CAWSVEGGKPQHF. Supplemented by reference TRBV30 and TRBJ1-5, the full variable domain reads SQTIHQWPATLVQPVGSPLSLECTVEGTSNPNLYWYRQAAGRGLQLLFYSVGIGQISSEVPQNLSASRPQDRQFILSSKKLLLSDSGFYLCAWSVEGGKPQHFGDGTRLSIL.